The clone carrying this T cell receptor (beta chain) was recorded at least ten times. The antigen is undetermined. This sample was taken from a study of molecular identifiers for immune sequencing clone quantification. Sorted cell numbers of roughly 19,000 to 1,000,000, with 10%, 30% or 50% RNA, served as input for naive CD8 libraries. Sorting was used to obtain naive CD8 T cells (CD8+CD4-CCR7+CD45RA+). Findings and limits, study-wide: Clones carrying above 20 RNA copies accounted for over 98% of effector molecules, under 1% in naive cells.

The CDR3 runs to 13 residues. Germline V gives CDR1 MNHEY, CDR2 SVGAGI. V lost 2 bases to trimming and J lost 4 bases, with 7 bases between them. TCRdb ran MiXCR on the PCR reads and lists one entry per CDR3 protein. The sample carries about 97,000 distinct CDR3 sequences, 20% to 25% recorded once. The V gene is TRBV6-5, the J gene TRBJ2-3, with D unresolved. This clonotype originated in a human donor in good health. Some libraries in this study had Jurkat cell RNA spiked in. The material sequenced was naive CD8+ T cells from blood, with Jurkat cell RNA spiked in. Subset specified: FACS-sorted CD8+CD4-CCR7+CD45RA+ naive T cells. CDR3 sequence: CASSYTSADTQYF. The CDR3 DNA reads TGTGCCAGCAGTTACACGAGCGCAGATACGCAGTATTTT.